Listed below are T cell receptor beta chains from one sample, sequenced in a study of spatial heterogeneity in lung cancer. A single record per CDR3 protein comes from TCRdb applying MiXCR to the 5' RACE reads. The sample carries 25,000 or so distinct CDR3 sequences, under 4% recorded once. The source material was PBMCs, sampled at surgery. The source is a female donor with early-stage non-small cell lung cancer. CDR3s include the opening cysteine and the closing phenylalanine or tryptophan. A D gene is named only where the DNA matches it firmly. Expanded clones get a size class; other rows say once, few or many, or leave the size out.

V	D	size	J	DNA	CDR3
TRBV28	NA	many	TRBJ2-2	TGTGCCAGCAGTTTAGTCGTCCCTAGCGATAATACCGGGGAGCTGTTTTTT	CASSLVVPSDNTGELFF
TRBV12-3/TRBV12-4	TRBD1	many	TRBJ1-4	TGTGCCAGCAGTTTTGACAAACAGGGGGCGGATGAAAAACTGTTTTTT	CASSFDKQGADEKLFF
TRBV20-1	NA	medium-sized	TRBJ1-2	TGCAGTGCGGCAGGCGCCGTCCCGTATGGCTACACCTTC	CSAAGAVPYGYTF
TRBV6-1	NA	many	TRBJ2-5	TGTGCCAGCATCAGACTGAACCCTCAAGAGACCCAGTACTTC	CASIRLNPQETQYF
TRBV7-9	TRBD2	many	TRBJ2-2	TGTGCCATACCGGGACTAGCGGGTTGGAACACCGGGGAGCTGTTTTTT	CAIPGLAGWNTGELFF
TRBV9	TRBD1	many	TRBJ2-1	TGTGCCAGCAGCGTAGTGACAGGGGGCTTTATAGATGAGCAGTTCTTC	CASSVVTGGFIDEQFF
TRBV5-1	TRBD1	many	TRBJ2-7	TGCGCCAGCAGATCGACAGGGGTCGAGCAGTACTTC	CASRSTGVEQYF
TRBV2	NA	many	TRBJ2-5	TGTGCCAGCAGTGATTTCAGCGAGCGGTTCCAAGAGACCCAGTACTTC	CASSDFSERFQETQYF
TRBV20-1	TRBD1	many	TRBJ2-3	TGCAGTGCTAGGACAGGGGGCTGGTATACGCAGTATTTT	CSARTGGWYTQYF
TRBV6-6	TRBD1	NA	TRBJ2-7	TGTGCCAGCAGTTACTCGCGGACAGGGGTAAACGAGCAGTACTTC	CASSYSRTGVNEQYF
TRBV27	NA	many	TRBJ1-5	TGTGCCAGCAGTTCGATCGACAAGCTATTTATCCAGCCCCAGCATTTT	CASSSIDKLFIQPQHF
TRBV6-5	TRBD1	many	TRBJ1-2	TGTGCCAGCAGATATAAGGGACAGTCCCATGGCTACACCTTC	CASRYKGQSHGYTF
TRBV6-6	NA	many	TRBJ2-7	TGTGCCAGCAGTTATTCTTTTTCCGGGAAGACCTACGAGCAGTACTTC	CASSYSFSGKTYEQYF
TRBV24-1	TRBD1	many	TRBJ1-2	TGTGCCACCAGCCCTATAATCGGGACAGTCCCCAACTATGGCTACACCTTC	CATSPIIGTVPNYGYTF
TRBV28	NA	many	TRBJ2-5	TGTGCCAGCAGTCCCGACTACCTCCAAGAGACCCAGTACTTC	CASSPDYLQETQYF
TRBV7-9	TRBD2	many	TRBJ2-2	TGTGCCAGCAGACCGGGACTAGCGGGGACCGGGGAGCTGTTTTTT	CASRPGLAGTGELFF
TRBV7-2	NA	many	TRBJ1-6	TGTGCCATCATTGAGGGAAATTCACCCCTCCACTTT	CAIIEGNSPLHF
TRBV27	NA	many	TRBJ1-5	TGTGCCAGCAGTGCTACAAGAAATCAGCCCCAGCATTTT	CASSATRNQPQHF
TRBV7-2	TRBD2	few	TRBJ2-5	TGTGCCAGCAGTCCGACCAGACTAGCTGAGACCCAGTACTTC	CASSPTRLAETQYF
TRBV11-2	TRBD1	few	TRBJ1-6	TGTGCCAGCAGCTCCTCCTCGAGGGGGCCCAATTCACCCCTCCACTTT	CASSSSSRGPNSPLHF
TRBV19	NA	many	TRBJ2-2	TGTGCCAGTAGTATAGGGGCTGCCGGGGAGCTGTTTTTT	CASSIGAAGELFF
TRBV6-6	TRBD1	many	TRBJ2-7	TGTGCCAGCAGTACCCGGGACAGGTACGAGCAGTACTTC	CASSTRDRYEQYF
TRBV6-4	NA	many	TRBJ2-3	TGTGCCAGCAGTGAAGGAGATACGCAGTATTTT	CASSEGDTQYF
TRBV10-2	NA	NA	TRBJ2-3	TGCGCCAGCAGTGAATCGGGGGCCACAGATACGCAGTATTTT	CASSESGATDTQYF
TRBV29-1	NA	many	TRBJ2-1	TGCAGCGTGGCGACCTACAATGAGCAGTTCTTC	CSVATYNEQFF
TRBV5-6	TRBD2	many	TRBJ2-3	TGTGCCAGCAGCTGGAATGCCGGGACTAGTGCTTCAGATACGCAGTATTTT	CASSWNAGTSASDTQYF
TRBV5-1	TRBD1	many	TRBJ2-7	TGCGCCAGCAGCTCGACAGGGGGCCTGTACGAGCAGTACTTC	CASSSTGGLYEQYF
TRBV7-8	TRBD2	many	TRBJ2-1	TGTGCCAGCTCGGGAGCGGGAGGGGTTTTTTCTGTCAATGAGCAGTTCTTC	CASSGAGGVFSVNEQFF
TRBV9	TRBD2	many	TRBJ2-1	TGTGCCAGCAGCGGAATGTTGGGGACTAGCGGGAGACCTTACAATGAGCAGTTCTTC	CASSGMLGTSGRPYNEQFF
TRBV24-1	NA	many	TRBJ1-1	TGTGCCACCATGGGCCAGTTGAACACTGAAGCTTTCTTT	CATMGQLNTEAFF
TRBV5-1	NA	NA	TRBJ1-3	TGCGCCAGCGCGGGCACCTCTGGAAACACCATATATTTT	CASAGTSGNTIYF
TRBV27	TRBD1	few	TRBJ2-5	TGTGCCAGCAGTTTATCATCGGGGACAGGCCAAGAGACCCAGTACTTC	CASSLSSGTGQETQYF
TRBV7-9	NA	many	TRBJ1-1	TGTGCCAGCAGCTTAGCGCAGGGAGAGCACACTGAAGCTTTCTTT	CASSLAQGEHTEAFF
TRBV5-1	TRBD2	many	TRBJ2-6	TGCGCCAGCAGCCCGCGAGGGGAGCGGGAGGGAATGGTCCTGACTTTC	CASSPRGEREGMVLTF
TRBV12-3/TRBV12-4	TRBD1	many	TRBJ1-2	TGTGCCAGCAGCACCGGGACAGACTATGGCTACACCTTC	CASSTGTDYGYTF
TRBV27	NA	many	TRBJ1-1	TGTGCCAGCAGTGCACAGGGCGGGACTGAAGCTTTCTTT	CASSAQGGTEAFF
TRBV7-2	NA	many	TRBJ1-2	TGTGCCAGCAGCTTCCCCGGGGTAGCCACAAATGGCTACACCTTC	CASSFPGVATNGYTF
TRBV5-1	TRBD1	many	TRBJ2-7	TGCGCCAGCAGCATACAGGGGGCAAACTCCTACGAGCAGTACTTC	CASSIQGANSYEQYF
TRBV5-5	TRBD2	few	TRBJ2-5	TGTGCCAGCAGCTTGGCTAGCGGGAGGGCCATGGAGACCCAGTACTTC	CASSLASGRAMETQYF
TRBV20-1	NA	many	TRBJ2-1	TGCAGTGCTAGAGATTTGGGAGAAGAGCAGTTCTTC	CSARDLGEEQFF
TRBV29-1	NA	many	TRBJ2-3	TGCAGCGTTGGGAGAGGATTAAGCACAGATACGCAGTATTTT	CSVGRGLSTDTQYF
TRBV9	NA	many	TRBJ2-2	TGTGCCAGCAGCGTAGGCTCCGGGGAGCTGTTTTTT	CASSVGSGELFF
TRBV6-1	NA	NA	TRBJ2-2	TGTGCCAGCTCCGGCAGAGCGGAAAACACCGGGGAGCTGTTTTTT	CASSGRAENTGELFF
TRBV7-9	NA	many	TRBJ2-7	TGTGCCAGCAGCCCTTTCCGAGGGGGGAACGACGAGCAGTACTTC	CASSPFRGGNDEQYF
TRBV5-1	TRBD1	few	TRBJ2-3	TGCGCCAGCAGCCCGGGACAGACTAGCACAGATACGCAGTATTTT	CASSPGQTSTDTQYF
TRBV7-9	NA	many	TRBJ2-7	TGTGCCAGCAGCCTCGACACAGGCCCCTACGAGCAGTACTTC	CASSLDTGPYEQYF
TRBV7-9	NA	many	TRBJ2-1	TGTGCCAGCAGCACGTCTCCGGGACTCTACAATGAGCAGTTCTTC	CASSTSPGLYNEQFF
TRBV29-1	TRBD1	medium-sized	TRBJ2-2	TGCAGCGTTGACGACAGGGGAAGCACCGGGGAGCTGTTTTTT	CSVDDRGSTGELFF
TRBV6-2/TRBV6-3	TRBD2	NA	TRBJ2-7	TGTGCCAGCAGTTACGGGGTCAGACTAGCGGGACCATCCTACGAGCAGTACTTC	CASSYGVRLAGPSYEQYF